The source of this T cell receptor beta chain is a study of CD8 T cells in Susac syndrome. A quantity of about 0.5 to 1 ug RNA underwent reverse transcription using random hexamers. TCRdb fed the immunoSEQ multiplex PCR reads into MiXCR, producing one record per CDR3 protein. The table records roughly 76,000 distinct CDR3 sequences, approximately 93% of them present only once. Germline loops: CDR1 SGHTA, CDR2 FQGNSA. Trimming removed 4 bases from V and 5 bases from J; junction bases left unmatched: 17. The CDR3 length is 19 residues. This clonotype was seen a single time. Sequenced sample: CD8+ T cells from PBMCs. This TCR was recovered from a human donor with Susac syndrome. The chain combines TRBV7-2 with TRBJ2-5; 12 bases align to TRBD2. CDR3 nucleotide sequence: TGTGCCAGCAGCTACAGATCCCCCCGGACTAGCGGGAATAGGGAGACCCAGTACTTC. Residues: CASSYRSPRTSGNRETQYF.